This T cell receptor beta chain was retrieved from a study of T cell responses to AZD1222 COVID-19 vaccine. Study conclusions and caveats: Clonal diversity may have been underestimated, and the donors were mostly white British, with more females than males. AZD1222 recipients seropositive at baseline numbered only five or six.

CDR1 and CDR2 (germline): SGHTS, YDEGEE. V lost 6 bases to trimming and J lost 0 bases, with 10 bases between them. The CDR3 totals 14 residues. This clone has a handful of counts. Its antigen is undetermined. Data came from immunoSEQ multiplex PCR; TCRdb stores just in-frame clones and leaves some out. The sample gives more than 95,000 clones, over 75% of which show up once; around 7.5% is in the top ten. This receptor was taken from an adult in good health. J is TRBJ2-1 and V is TRBV5-8, with D perhaps TRBD1 (6 bases). The sample here was peripheral blood, taken on day 0 of AZD1222 vaccination. The CDR3 is CASNTGYSYNEQFF. The DNA of the CDR3 is TGTGCCAGCAACACAGGGTACTCCTACAATGAGCAGTTCTTC.